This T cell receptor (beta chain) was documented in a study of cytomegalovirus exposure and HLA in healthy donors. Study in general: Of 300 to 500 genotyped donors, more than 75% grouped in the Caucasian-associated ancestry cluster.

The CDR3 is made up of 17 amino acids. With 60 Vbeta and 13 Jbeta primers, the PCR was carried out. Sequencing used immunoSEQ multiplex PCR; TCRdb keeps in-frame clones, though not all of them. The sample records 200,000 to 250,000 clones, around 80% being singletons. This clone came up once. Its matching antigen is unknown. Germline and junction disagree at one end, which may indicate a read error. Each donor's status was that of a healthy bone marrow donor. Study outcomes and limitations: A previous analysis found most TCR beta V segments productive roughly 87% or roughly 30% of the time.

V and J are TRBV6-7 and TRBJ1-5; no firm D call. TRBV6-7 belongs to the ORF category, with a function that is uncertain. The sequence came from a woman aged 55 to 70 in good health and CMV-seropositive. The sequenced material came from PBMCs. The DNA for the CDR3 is TGTGCCAGCAGTTACCCTGTCATAGGTCATTCTAATCAGCCCCAGCGTTTT. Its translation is CASSYPVIGHSNQPQRF.